This TCR beta chain was obtained from a study of OX40 agonist ivuxolimab in advanced cancers. General notes on the study: The costimulatory receptor OX40 (CD134) was targeted by ivuxolimab, a fully human IgG2 agonistic monoclonal antibody. Patients were allowed to have had prior anti-PD-1, anti-PD-L1 or anti-CTLA-4 therapy, and approximately 40% of the dose-escalation patients had been treated with checkpoint inhibitors. Partial responses occurred in three dose-escalation patients: two with cutaneous melanoma and one with hepatocellular carcinoma. A male proportion of around 80% and a mean age of approximately 60 years, ranging from 23 to 79, were recorded for the dose-escalation cohort. Intravenous ivuxolimab was administered to patients every 2 weeks at six dose levels: 0.01, 0.1, 0.3, 1.5, 3 and 10 mg/kg. Of the 50 to 55 patients in dose escalation, some 20 had hepatocellular carcinoma, some 15 had melanoma, 9 had renal cell carcinoma and 9 had head and neck cancer. The monotherapy dose-escalation portion (N = 52 patients) of the phase I ivuxolimab trial is reported in the paper. The purpose of peripheral TCRbeta sequencing was to test whether ivuxolimab changed TCR sequence diversity and led to clonal T-cell expansion.

Germline trimming: 1 base from V, 2 bases from J; junction bases outside gene matches: 10. From its cysteine to its phenylalanine, the CDR3 spans 17 amino acids. Only the CDR3 DNA is retained, 51 bases long and in frame from the first base. With regard to this clone: Its target antigen remains unknown. No quality values exist for individual bases; no much larger clone is one base distant.

For sequencing of the TCRbeta CDR3 region, genomic DNA was extracted from the sorted cells. TCRbeta CDR3 regions were sequenced using the immunoSEQ Assay. The table comes from immuneACCESS by way of TCRdb, which keeps in-frame sequences with V and J called. Part of the clones is missing from these tables; in studies checked, under half for an unresolved V gene and the rest for unknown reasons. In all, the sample holds about 20,000 clones, and over 65% of those were seen once. The biggest ten clones account for about a fifth of the sample. Patients with autoimmune disease history or receiving systemic immunosuppression were excluded from the trial. In every dose cohort, peripheral blood was drawn for TCR sequencing at baseline, cycle 4 day 1, and cycle 7 day 1. Samples were obtained from an open-label, multicenter, first-in-human phase I dose-escalation trial of ivuxolimab. Adults with locally advanced or metastatic melanoma, renal cell carcinoma, hepatocellular carcinoma or head and neck squamous cell carcinoma were enrolled in the trial. Before TCR sequencing, CD4+ T cells and CD8+ T cells were sorted from peripheral blood as separate populations.

Study-wide conclusions, independent of this receptor: At doses of 0.1 to 3.0 mg/kg, clonal expansion of both CD4+ and CD8+ blood T cells was observed from baseline to week 6. Which antigens the clonally expanded peripheral T cells were specific for was not determined. After ivuxolimab, more expanded clones were found on average in CD8+ T cells than in CD4+ T cells. Low levels of normalized T-cell clonal expansion were also seen in some patients who did not respond. In partial responders in the 0.1-3.0 mg/kg groups, normalized peripheral clonal expansion was found to be among the lowest, especially among CD8+ T cells.

The chain couples TRBV5-3 to TRBJ2-3; TRBD2 lines up with 7 middle nucleotides. TRBV5-3 is marked as an open reading frame, function uncertain. This clonotype was obtained from an adult with an advanced solid tumor such as melanoma, head and neck, liver or kidney cancer. The specimen comprised CD4+ or CD8+ T cells sorted from blood, sampled in a trial of the OX40 agonist ivuxolimab. The CDR3 protein: CARSLQTSRRHTDTQYF. The bases are TGTGCCAGAAGCTTGCAGACTAGCCGAAGACACACAGATACGCAGTATTTT.